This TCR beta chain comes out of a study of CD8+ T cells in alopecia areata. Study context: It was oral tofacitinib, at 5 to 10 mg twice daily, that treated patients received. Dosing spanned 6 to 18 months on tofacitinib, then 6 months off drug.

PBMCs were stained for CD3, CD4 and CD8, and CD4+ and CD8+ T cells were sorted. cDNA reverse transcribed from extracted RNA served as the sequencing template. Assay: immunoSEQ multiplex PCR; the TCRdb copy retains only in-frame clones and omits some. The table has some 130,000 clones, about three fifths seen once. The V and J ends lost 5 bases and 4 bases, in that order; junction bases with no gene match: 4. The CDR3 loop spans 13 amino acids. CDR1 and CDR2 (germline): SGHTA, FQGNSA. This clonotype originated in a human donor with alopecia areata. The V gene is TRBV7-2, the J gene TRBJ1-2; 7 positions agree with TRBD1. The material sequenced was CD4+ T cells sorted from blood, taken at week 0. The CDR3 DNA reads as TGTGCCAGCAGCCCCGGGACAGCCTATGGCTACACCTTC. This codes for CASSPGTAYGYTF.